This is a list of T cell receptor beta chains from one sample in a study of T cell responses to AZD1222 COVID-19 vaccine. Using immunoSEQ multiplex PCR, the repertoire was profiled, and TCRdb retains in-frame clones only, with some absent. The repertoire holds around 140,000 clones, with roughly nine tenths as singletons. The source material was peripheral blood, sampled 28 days after the second AZD1222 dose. The receptors stem from an adult who received the AZD1222 COVID-19 vaccine. CDR3s include the opening cysteine and the closing phenylalanine or tryptophan.

14 TRBV29-1 CSVQARGNTGELFF
15 TRBV29-1 CSAATSGGSTDTQYF
16 TRBV6-6 CASSYPGQGKNTEAFF
15 TRBV6-1 CASSERGGLEETQYF
14 TRBV6-5 CASSTTGTNEKLFF
15 TRBV5-4 CASSLKSVGLVSYTF
14 TRBV6-6 CASSYSGGTDTQYF
12 TRBV20-1 CSASKRDREQFF
14 TRBV5-1 CASSSDRGRGGYTF
14 TRBV28 CASSIGQAPGGYTF
14 TRBV4-3 CASSQAISGNTIYF
15 TRBV19 CASSIATSRRYGYTF
10 TRBV20-1 CSRPGPEAFF
16 TRBV5-1 CASSLNWDRSTGELFF
12 TRBV29-1 CSASSGSIGYTF
13 TRBV4-2 CASSPGGNQPQHF
15 TRBV5-8 CASSSRTGGIETQYF
14 TRBV28 CASNMDTSTDTQYF
14 TRBV5-8 CASSLRQGSTEAFF
13 TRBV29-1 CSVESGGGNIQYF
12 TRBV14 CASSRLQGMTFF
10 TRBV28 CASRDTEAFF
14 TRBV4-1 CASSQVARTYEQYF
17 TRBV28 CASSFSGTGLMDYGYTF
12 TRBV28 CASSLLNTEAFF
13 TRBV10-3 CAVAGTVNTEAFF
15 TRBV7-8 CASSSRQATNEKLFF
20 TRBV5-1 CASSLLPATGTPSYNSPLHF
15 TRBV5-1 CASSLGIFDLHGYTF
16 TRBV19 CASSPTRGADTGELFF
16 TRBV5-6 CASLSGGTGWTGELFF
17 TRBV6-2/TRBV6-3 CASSNRRGQRSNQPQHF
15 TRBV19 CASSIEPPGNQPQHF
13 TRBV2 CASSVRGTYGYTF
18 TRBV12-1 CASSPRTGRRFRNTEAFF
14 TRBV19 CASSIAAGGREQYF